This note documents a single T cell receptor beta chain sequence. Its target is not known. TCRdb reprocessed the RT-PCR reads with MiXCR, giving one entry per CDR3 protein. The sample shows 650,000 to 800,000 distinct CDR3 sequences, around 20% of them seen only once. This entry comes from a study of response to subunit inactivated influenza vaccine. This CDR3 has 15 amino acids. Losses at the gene ends were 5 bases for V and 4 bases for J; bases not matched to a gene: 6. The germline gives CDR1 DFQATT, CDR2 SNEGSKA (reference sequence). Regarding the study as a whole: Each seasonal influenza vaccination recruits few new T cells, the authors suggested.

This TCR came from a man aged 50-59 years who received an inactivated influenza vaccine. This chain joins TRBV20-1 and TRBJ2-2, with 11 bases that match TRBD2. The input for sequencing was PBMCs from blood, taken more than 4 days after vaccination. In DNA form, the CDR3 reads TGCAGTGCTGGTCCCGGGACTAGCGGCACCGGGGAGCTGTTTTTT. This gives the protein CSAGPGTSGTGELFF.